The TCR beta chain described here comes from a study of blood T cell repertoires in COVID-19. The assay was immunoSEQ multiplex PCR, and TCRdb's table has in-frame clones only and misses some. The sample has about 220,000 clones, 86% seen once. Germline V lookup: CDR1 SGHNT, CDR2 YYREEE (reference sequence). This CDR3 has 18 residues. V lost 2 bases and J lost 1, with 18 bases in between. This clone was seen only a few times. The sequence was collected from a woman aged 35 to 49 with acute COVID-19. The V gene is TRBV5-4, the J gene TRBJ2-2, with a possible D match to TRBD2 (7 bases). The sequencing input was PBMCs or T cells enriched from blood (not recorded which). Here the CDR3 DNA reads TGTGCCAGCAGCTTTCCTCCTGGCGGGGGCGAGAACACCGGGGAGCTGTTTTTT. Amino acid sequence: CASSFPPGGGENTGELFF.